This TCR beta chain was sequenced in a study of CD8 T cells in Susac syndrome. The length of the CDR3 is 14 residues. Germline lookup yields CDR1 MNHEY and CDR2 SMNVEV (reference sequence). V shed 2 bases and J shed 3 bases, with 7 bases lying between them. A quantity of about 0.5 to 1 ug RNA underwent reverse transcription using random hexamers. By means of immunoSEQ multiplex PCR, TCR beta CDR3 spanning 54 Vbeta and 13 Jbeta underwent amplification. TCRdb re-called the immunoSEQ multiplex PCR reads with MiXCR, one entry per CDR3 protein. Of just over 80,000 distinct CDR3 sequences in the sample, 94% were seen once. Controls were healthy donors (matched for age and sex).

This receptor was taken from a human donor in good health. The sequencing input was CD8+ T cells from PBMCs. The chain employs TRBV27 and TRBJ2-2, with unresolved D. DNA of the CDR3: TGTGCCAGCAGTTTAAGTGGGGACACCGGGGAGCTGTTTTTT. This sequence encodes CASSLSGDTGELFF.